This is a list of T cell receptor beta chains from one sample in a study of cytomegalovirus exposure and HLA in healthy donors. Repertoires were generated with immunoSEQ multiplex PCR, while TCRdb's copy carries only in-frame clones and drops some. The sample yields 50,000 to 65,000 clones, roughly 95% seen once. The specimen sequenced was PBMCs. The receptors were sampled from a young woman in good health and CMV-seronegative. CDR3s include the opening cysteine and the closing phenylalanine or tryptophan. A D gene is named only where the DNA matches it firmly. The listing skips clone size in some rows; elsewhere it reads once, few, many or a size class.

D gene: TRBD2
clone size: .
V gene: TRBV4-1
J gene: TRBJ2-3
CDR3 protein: CASSQVLLAADTQYF
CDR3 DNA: TGCGCCAGCAGCCAAGTTTTGCTAGCGGCAGATACGCAGTATTTT

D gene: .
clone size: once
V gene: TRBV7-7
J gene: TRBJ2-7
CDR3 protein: CASALWGEGEQYF
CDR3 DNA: TGTGCCAGTGCGCTTTGGGGAGAAGGCGAGCAGTACTTC

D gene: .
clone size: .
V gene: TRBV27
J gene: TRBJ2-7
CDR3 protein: CASSLSAGQTAYEQYF
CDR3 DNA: TGTGCCAGCAGTTTATCGGCCGGACAGACTGCCTACGAGCAGTACTTC

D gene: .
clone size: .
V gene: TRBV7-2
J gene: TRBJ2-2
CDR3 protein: CASSRGWAGELFF
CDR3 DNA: TGTGCCAGCAGCCGAGGCTGGGCCGGGGAGCTGTTTTTT

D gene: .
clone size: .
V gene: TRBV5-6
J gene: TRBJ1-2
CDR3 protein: CASSPPQGYGYTF
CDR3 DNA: TGTGCCAGCAGCCCCCCCCAGGGGTATGGCTACACCTTC

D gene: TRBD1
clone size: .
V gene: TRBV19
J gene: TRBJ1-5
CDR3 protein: CATRDRVDQPQHF
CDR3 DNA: TGTGCCACCCGCGACAGGGTGGATCAGCCCCAGCATTTT

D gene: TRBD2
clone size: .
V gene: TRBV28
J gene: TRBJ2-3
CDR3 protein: CASSFYAGGGTDTQYF
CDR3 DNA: TGTGCCAGCAGTTTTTACGCGGGGGGGGGTACAGATACGCAGTATTTT

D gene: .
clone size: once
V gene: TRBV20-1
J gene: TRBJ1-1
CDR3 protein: CSAPPLTEAFF
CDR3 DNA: TGCAGTGCCCCTCCCCTGACTGAAGCTTTCTTT

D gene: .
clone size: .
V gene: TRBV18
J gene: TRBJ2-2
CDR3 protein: CASSPPWQPGTGELFF
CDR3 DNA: TGTGCCAGCTCACCACCGTGGCAGCCGGGCACCGGGGAGCTGTTTTTT

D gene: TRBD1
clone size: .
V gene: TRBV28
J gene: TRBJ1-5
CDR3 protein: CASSKQGPRNQPQHF
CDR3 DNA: TGTGCCAGCAGTAAACAGGGGCCGAGGAATCAGCCCCAGCATTTT

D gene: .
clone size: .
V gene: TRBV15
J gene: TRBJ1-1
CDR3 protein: CATSRGGVRAFF
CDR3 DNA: TGTGCCACCAGCAGAGGGGGCGTACGGGCTTTCTTT

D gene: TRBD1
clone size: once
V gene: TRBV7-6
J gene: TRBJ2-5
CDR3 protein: CASSLGGQGAGTQYF
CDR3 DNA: TGTGCCAGCAGCTTGGGGGGACAGGGGGCAGGGACCCAGTACTTC

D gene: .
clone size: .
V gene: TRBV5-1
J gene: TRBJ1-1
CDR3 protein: CASSPKQGNTEAFF
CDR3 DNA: TGCGCCAGCAGCCCGAAACAGGGGAACACTGAAGCTTTCTTT

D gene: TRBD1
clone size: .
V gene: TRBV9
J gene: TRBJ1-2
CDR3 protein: CASSSDRDYGYTF
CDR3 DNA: TGTGCCAGCAGCTCGGACAGGGACTATGGCTACACCTTC

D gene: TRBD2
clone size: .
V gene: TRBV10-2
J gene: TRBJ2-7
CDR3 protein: CASGGLESYEQYF
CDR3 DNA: TGCGCCAGCGGGGGACTAGAATCCTACGAGCAGTACTTC

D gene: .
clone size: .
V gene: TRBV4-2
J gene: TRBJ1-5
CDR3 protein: CASSQDGSGQPQHF
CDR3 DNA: TGTGCCAGCAGCCAAGACGGTAGCGGTCAGCCCCAGCATTTT

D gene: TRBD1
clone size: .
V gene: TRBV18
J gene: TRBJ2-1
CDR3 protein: CASSPAIWTGFNEQFF
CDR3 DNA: TGTGCCAGCTCACCGGCCATCTGGACAGGGTTTAATGAGCAGTTCTTC

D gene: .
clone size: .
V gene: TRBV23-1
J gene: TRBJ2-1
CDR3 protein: CASRPDSGEQFF
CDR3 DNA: TGCGCCAGCAGGCCGGACTCGGGTGAGCAGTTCTTC

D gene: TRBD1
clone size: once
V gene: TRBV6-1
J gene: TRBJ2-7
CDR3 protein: CASRRDRGHYEQYF
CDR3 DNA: TGTGCCAGCAGGAGGGACAGGGGGCACTACGAGCAGTACTTC

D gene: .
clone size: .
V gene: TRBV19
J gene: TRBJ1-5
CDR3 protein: CATGRGFGYQPQHF
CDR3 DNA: TGTGCCACCGGGAGGGGGTTCGGGTATCAGCCCCAGCATTTT

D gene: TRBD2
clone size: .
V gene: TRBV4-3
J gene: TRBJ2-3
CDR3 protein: CASSQALAGGADTQYF
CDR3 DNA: TGCGCCAGCAGCCAAGCGCTAGCGGGGGGGGCAGATACGCAGTATTTT

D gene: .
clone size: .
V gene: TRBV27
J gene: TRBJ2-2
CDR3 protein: CASPPRDTGELFF
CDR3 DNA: TGTGCCAGCCCCCCCCGGGACACCGGGGAGCTGTTTTTT

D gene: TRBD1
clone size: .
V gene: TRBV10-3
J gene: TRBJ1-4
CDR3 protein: CAISKQGPNEKLFF
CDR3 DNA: TGTGCCATCAGTAAACAGGGGCCGAATGAAAAACTGTTTTTT

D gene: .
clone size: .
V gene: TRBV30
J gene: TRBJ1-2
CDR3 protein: CAWSVAQTVRLYGYTF
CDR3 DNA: TGTGCCTGGAGTGTGGCGCAGACAGTACGACTCTATGGCTACACCTTC

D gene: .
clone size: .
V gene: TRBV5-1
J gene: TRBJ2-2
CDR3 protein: CASRAGTPNTGELFF
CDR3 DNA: TGCGCCAGCCGCGCCGGGACTCCGAACACCGGGGAGCTGTTTTTT

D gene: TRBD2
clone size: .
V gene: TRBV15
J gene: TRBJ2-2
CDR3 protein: CATSRDSGVRAGELFF
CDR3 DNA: TGTGCCACCAGCAGAGATAGCGGGGTTCGGGCCGGGGAGCTGTTTTTT

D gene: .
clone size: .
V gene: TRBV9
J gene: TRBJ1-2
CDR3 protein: CASSVGPGGRGGYTF
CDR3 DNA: TGTGCCAGCAGCGTAGGCCCCGGGGGGCGGGGTGGCTACACCTTC

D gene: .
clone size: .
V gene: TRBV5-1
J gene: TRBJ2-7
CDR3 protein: CASSLGGGNPTYEQYF
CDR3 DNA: TGCGCCAGCAGCTTGGGTGGAGGGAATCCTACGTACGAGCAGTACTTC

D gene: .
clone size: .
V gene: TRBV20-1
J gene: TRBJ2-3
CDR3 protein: CSGGGTDTQYF
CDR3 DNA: TGCAGTGGGGGCGGCACAGATACGCAGTATTTT

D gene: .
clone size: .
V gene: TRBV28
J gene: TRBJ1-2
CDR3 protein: CASYGLSLYTF
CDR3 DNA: TGTGCCAGCTACGGACTTTCCCTCTACACCTTC

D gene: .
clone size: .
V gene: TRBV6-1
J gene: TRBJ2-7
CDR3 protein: CASSEAAGQTYEQYF
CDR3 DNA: TGTGCCAGCAGTGAAGCGGCGGGACAGACATACGAGCAGTACTTC

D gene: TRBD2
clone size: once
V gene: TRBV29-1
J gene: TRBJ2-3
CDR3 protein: CSARSGAGSLAGAADTQYF
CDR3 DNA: TGCAGCGCCCGTAGTGGGGCGGGCTCGCTAGCGGGGGCGGCGGATACGCAGTATTTT

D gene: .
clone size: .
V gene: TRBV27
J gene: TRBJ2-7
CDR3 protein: CASSSWVRGTYEQYF
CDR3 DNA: TGTGCCAGCAGTTCCTGGGTCAGAGGGACCTACGAGCAGTACTTC

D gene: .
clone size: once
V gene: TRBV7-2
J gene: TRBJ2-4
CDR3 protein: CASSSRRDSWEGIQYF
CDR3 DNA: TGTGCCAGCAGCTCCCGACGGGACTCCTGGGAAGGCATTCAGTACTTC

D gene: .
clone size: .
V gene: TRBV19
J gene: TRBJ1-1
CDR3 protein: CASSIAAGVWGAFF
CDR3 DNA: TGTGCCAGCAGTATTGCCGCAGGGGTTTGGGGAGCTTTCTTT

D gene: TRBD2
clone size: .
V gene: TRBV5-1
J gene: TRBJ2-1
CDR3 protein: CASSLAGASGGHNEQFF
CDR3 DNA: TGCGCCAGCAGCTTGGCGGGGGCTAGCGGGGGCCACAATGAGCAGTTCTTC

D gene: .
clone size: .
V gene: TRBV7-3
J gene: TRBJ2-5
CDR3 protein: CASSASAQETQYF
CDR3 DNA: TGTGCCAGCAGCGCTAGCGCCCAAGAGACCCAGTACTTC

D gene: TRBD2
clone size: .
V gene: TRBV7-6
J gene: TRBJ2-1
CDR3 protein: CASTTTSGGPNEQFF
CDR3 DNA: TGTGCCAGCACCACAACTAGCGGGGGGCCCAATGAGCAGTTCTTC

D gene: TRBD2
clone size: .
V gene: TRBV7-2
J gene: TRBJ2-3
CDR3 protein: CASSLVGTSGGAGPDTQYF
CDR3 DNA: TGTGCCAGCAGCTTAGTGGGGACTAGCGGGGGGGCCGGCCCAGATACGCAGTATTTT

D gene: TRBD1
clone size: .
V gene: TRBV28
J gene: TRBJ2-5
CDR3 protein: CASTRTGNQETQYF
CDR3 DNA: TGTGCCAGCACAAGGACAGGCAACCAAGAGACCCAGTACTTC

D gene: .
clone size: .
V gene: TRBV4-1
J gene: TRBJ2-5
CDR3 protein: CASSQVGGVGQETQYF
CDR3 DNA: TGCGCCAGCAGCCAAGTAGGGGGGGTCGGGCAAGAGACCCAGTACTTC

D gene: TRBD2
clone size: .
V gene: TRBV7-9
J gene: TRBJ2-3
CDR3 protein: CASSFFRTSGGTDTQYF
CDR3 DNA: TGTGCCAGCAGCTTTTTCCGGACTAGCGGGGGCACAGATACGCAGTATTTT

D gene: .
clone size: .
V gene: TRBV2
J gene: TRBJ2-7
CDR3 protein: CASSEGRGSYEQYF
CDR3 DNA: TGTGCCAGCAGTGAAGGGCGGGGAAGCTACGAGCAGTACTTC

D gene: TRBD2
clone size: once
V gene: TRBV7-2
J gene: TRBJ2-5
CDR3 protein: CASSPGAWGGKETQYF
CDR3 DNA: TGTGCCAGCAGCCCCGGGGCGTGGGGGGGGAAGGAGACCCAGTACTTC

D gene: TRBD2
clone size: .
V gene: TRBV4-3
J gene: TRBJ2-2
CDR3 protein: CASSQDSGRSNTGELFF
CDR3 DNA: TGCGCCAGCAGCCAAGATAGCGGGAGGTCGAACACCGGGGAGCTGTTTTTT

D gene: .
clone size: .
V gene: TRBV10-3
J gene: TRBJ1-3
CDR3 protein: CAISLGNTIYF
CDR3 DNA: TGTGCCATCAGCCTTGGAAACACCATATATTTT

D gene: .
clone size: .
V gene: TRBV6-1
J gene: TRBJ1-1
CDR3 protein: CASRGWGAEAFF
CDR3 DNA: TGTGCCAGCAGGGGCTGGGGAGCTGAAGCTTTCTTT

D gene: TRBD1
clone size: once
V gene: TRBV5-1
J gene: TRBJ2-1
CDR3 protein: CASTEAGGNNEQFF
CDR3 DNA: TGCGCCAGCACGGAAGCAGGGGGCAACAATGAGCAGTTCTTC

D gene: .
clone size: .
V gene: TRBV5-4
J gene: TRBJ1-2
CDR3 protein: CASSVGGANYGYTF
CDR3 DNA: TGTGCCAGCAGCGTGGGAGGAGCTAACTATGGCTACACCTTC

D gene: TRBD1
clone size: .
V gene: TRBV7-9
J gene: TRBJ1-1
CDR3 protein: CASTPDRDGNTEAFF
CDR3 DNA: TGTGCCAGCACCCCGGACAGGGACGGGAACACTGAAGCTTTCTTT

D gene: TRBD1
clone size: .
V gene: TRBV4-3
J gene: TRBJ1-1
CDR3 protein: CASRDRGMNTEAFF
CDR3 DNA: TGCGCCAGCAGGGACAGGGGGATGAACACTGAAGCTTTCTTT

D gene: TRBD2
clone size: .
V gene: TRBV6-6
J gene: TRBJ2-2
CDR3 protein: CASSYPTGGAGELFF
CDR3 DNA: TGTGCCAGCAGTTACCCCACGGGGGGGGCCGGGGAGCTGTTTTTT

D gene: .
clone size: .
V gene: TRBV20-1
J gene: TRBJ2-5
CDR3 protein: CSAQRETQYF
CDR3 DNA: TGCAGTGCTCAGAGGGAGACCCAGTACTTC

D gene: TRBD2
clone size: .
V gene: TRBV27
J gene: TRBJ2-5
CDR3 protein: CASSPRGVAERETQYF
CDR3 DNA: TGTGCCAGCAGTCCCCGGGGGGTAGCCGAGAGGGAGACCCAGTACTTC

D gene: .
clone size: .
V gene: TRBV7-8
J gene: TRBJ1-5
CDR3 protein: CASSLSRALNQPQHF
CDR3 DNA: TGTGCCAGCAGCTTGAGCAGGGCCCTGAATCAGCCCCAGCATTTT

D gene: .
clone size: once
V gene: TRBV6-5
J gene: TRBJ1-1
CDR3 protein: CASSRTRLYTEAFF
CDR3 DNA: TGTGCCAGCAGCCGCACTCGCCTTTACACTGAAGCTTTCTTT

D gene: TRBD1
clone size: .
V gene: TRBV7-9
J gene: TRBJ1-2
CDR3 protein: CASSPPSTGPGYTF
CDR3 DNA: TGTGCCAGCAGCCCACCCTCGACAGGGCCTGGCTACACCTTC

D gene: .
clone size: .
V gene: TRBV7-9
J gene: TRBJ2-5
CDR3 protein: CASSLDRSETQYF
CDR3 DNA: TGTGCCAGCAGCTTAGATCGGAGCGAGACCCAGTACTTC

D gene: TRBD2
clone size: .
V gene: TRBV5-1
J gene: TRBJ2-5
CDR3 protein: CASSLAGFSGAQETQYF
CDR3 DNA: TGCGCCAGCAGCTTGGCCGGTTTTAGCGGGGCCCAAGAGACCCAGTACTTC